Each of the 22 T cell receptor beta chains below was sequenced from the same sample in a study of T cell responses to AZD1222 COVID-19 vaccine. Assay used: immunoSEQ multiplex PCR; TCRdb lists only in-frame clones, some missing. The sample consists of approximately 99,000 clones, 70% to 90% of them appearing once. Sequenced material: peripheral blood, taken on day 0 of AZD1222 vaccination. These receptors all come from an adult in good health.

V and J are TRBV24-1 and TRBJ1-5; 9 bases match TRBD1. V dropped 3 bases and J dropped 7; count of bases not matched to a gene: 6. In germline, CDR1 is KGHDR, CDR2 SFDVKD. CDR3 length: 15 residues. The CDR3 protein is CATSDPGQGGQPQHF. The CDR3 region has the DNA TGTGCCACCAGTGATCCGGGACAGGGAGGGCAGCCCCAGCATTTT.

With regard to this clone: A read error may produce the germline difference seen at one junction end. This chain uses TRBV27 with TRBJ1-5; D gene ambiguous. Germline values: CDR1 MNHEY, CDR2 SMNVEV (reference sequence). This CDR3 comprises 16 residues. In nucleotides, the CDR3 is TGTGCCAGCAGTTCATTATCTGGGGTAAGCAGTCAGCCCCAGCATTTT. It translates to CASSSLSGVSSQPQHF.

The DNA of the CDR3 is TGCGCCAGCAGCCAGGATGGGACGACGAATTCACCCCTCCACTTT. Protein product: CASSQDGTTNSPLHF. This chain joins TRBV4-1 and TRBJ1-6; D might be TRBD1 (5 bases). Germline loops: CDR1 MGHRA, CDR2 YSYEKL. With 3 bases removed from V and 7 bases from J, the gap between germline ends came to 13 bases. This CDR3 is built from 15 residues.

This chain connects TRBV15 to TRBJ2-1; 7 bases match TRBD2. J gave up 3 bases and V 6 bases, and 8 bases lay outside the gene matches. The CDR3 extends over 15 amino acids. Germline CDR1 and CDR2: LNHNV and YYDKDF (reference sequence). The CDR3 bases are TGTGCCACCAGAGAGACTAGCAGCCGCTACAATGAGCAGTTCTTC. Residues: CATRETSSRYNEQFF.

The chain employs TRBV19 and TRBJ1-4; D is unclear. Germline loops: CDR1 LNHDA, CDR2 SQIVND (reference sequence). V lost 6 bases to trimming and J lost 8 bases, with 22 bases between them. This CDR3 spans 16 amino acids. The CDR3 spells CASSQASGSPLEKLFF. The CDR3 coding sequence is TGTGCCAGTAGCCAAGCATCCGGGTCTCCTCTCGAAAAACTGTTTTTT.

The J gene is TRBJ1-4, the V gene TRBV30; possibly TRBD1 for D (6 bases). Germline V gives CDR1 GTSNPN, CDR2 SVGIG (reference sequence). This CDR3 spans 21 amino acids. V gave up 4 bases and J gave up 7 bases, with 37 bases separating them. This CDR3 is CAWIWPLLLSCLGGEGEKLFF. The DNA of the CDR3 is TGTGCCTGGATTTGGCCTCTCCTTCTTAGCTGTCTAGGGGGAGAGGGTGAAAAACTGTTTTTT.

The chain has TRBV6-5 and TRBJ2-2; D is ambiguous. Trimming removed 6 bases at V and 7 bases at J, with 9 bases between. This CDR3 is built from 12 residues. Germline loops: CDR1 MNHEY, CDR2 SVGAGI. The CDR3 region is CASRREDGELFF. The CDR3 bases are TGTGCCAGCAGGAGAGAGGACGGGGAGCTGTTTTTT.

This clone was observed a handful of times. V gene TRBV6-6 combines with J gene TRBJ1-3; D remains ambiguous. The CDR3 consists of 14 residues. Per germline, CDR1 MNHNY and CDR2 SVGAGI (reference sequence). V lost 0 bases and J 2 bases, leaving 5 bases between the germline ends. The CDR3: CASSYSGPGNTIYF. The DNA of the CDR3 is TGTGCCAGCAGTTACTCAGGGCCTGGAAACACCATATATTTT.

The rearrangement uses TRBV19 and TRBJ1-6, with 9 bases matching TRBD1. This CDR3 is 14 amino acids long. V lost 3 bases and J lost 9; bases outside the gene matches: 3. The V gene's germline CDR1 is LNHDA and CDR2 SQIVND (reference sequence). CDR3 in DNA: TGTGCCAGTAGTATCTGGACAGGGGTTTCACCCCTCCACTTT. Its protein product is CASSIWTGVSPLHF.

The chain uses TRBV3-1 (or the pseudogene TRBV3-2) and TRBJ2-1; possible D gene TRBD2, 6 bases. Germline V gene lookup returns CDR1 LGHDT and CDR2 YNNKEL (reference sequence). V was trimmed by 0 bases and J by 8 bases, leaving 17 bases between them. CDR3 size: 16 residues. The CDR3 sequence is CASSQEGSGRFHEQFF. CDR3 nucleotide sequence: TGTGCCAGCAGCCAAGAGGGGTCGGGGAGGTTCCATGAGCAGTTCTTC.

The J gene is TRBJ2-7, the V gene TRBV10-3; possible D gene TRBD1, 5 bases. V gave up 3 bases and J gave up 3 bases, with 9 bases separating them. CDR3 size: 13 residues. Germline loops: CDR1 ENHRY, CDR2 SYGVKD. The CDR3 loop is CAISDTGVYEQYV. The CDR3 bases are TGTGCCATCAGTGATACAGGTGTCTACGAGCAGTACGTC.

The gene calls are TRBV4-1 and TRBJ2-4; unclear D gene. Germline loops: CDR1 MGHRA, CDR2 YSYEKL. This CDR3 has 12 residues. Between the trimmed V and J ends, which lost 1 base and 7 bases, there was a span of 5 bases. CDR3 nucleotide sequence: TGCGCCAGCAGCCAAGCAGCGAACATTCAGTACTTC. The encoded protein is CASSQAANIQYF.

The chain is built from TRBV6-5 and TRBJ1-2; a possible D gene is TRBD1 (5 bases). The CDR3 contains 13 residues. Per the germline V gene, CDR1 is MNHEY and CDR2 is SVGAGI. Trimming stripped 5 bases from V and 6 bases from J, with 13 bases between. The CDR3 DNA reads as TGTGCCAGCAGTCCATTGGGAGGGGATGGCTACACCTTC. Translating it yields CASSPLGGDGYTF.

This chain links TRBV14 with TRBJ2-5; D gene ambiguous. V was cut by 4 bases and J by 5 bases, with 11 bases left in between. CDR3 length: 13 amino acids. The germline CDR1 and CDR2 sequences are SGHDN and FVKESK. CDR3 residues: CASSRLDEETQYF. The CDR3 DNA is TGTGCCAGCAGCCGCCTAGACGAGGAGACCCAGTACTTC.

This rearrangement joins TRBV21-1 to TRBJ2-7; the table's D call, TRBD2, has no DNA check behind it. TRBV21-1 is noted as a pseudogene. CDR3 length: 17 amino acids. The CDR3 loop is CASSKAIIAGPPYEQYV. As DNA, the CDR3 is TGTGCCAGCAGCAAAGCTATAATAGCGGGGCCCCCGTACGAGCAGTACGTC.

This clone was picked up one time. The chain recombines TRBV9 with TRBJ1-1; D gene unclear. Germline lookup yields CDR1 SGDLS and CDR2 YYNGEE. The CDR3 runs 15 residues. The ends were cut back, 0 bases at V and 0 bases at J, with 9 bases in the middle. The CDR3, as DNA: TGTGCCAGCAGCGTAGGCACTTTAATGAACACTGAAGCTTTCTTT. This translates into CASSVGTLMNTEAFF.

The chain combines TRBV6-5 with TRBJ1-1; TRBD1 aligns across 9 bases. V lost 10 bases and J lost 1; bases outside the gene matches: 7. This CDR3 has 14 amino acids. From germline, CDR1 is MNHEY and CDR2 SVGAGI. The CDR3 region is CATTDRGKNTEAFF. CDR3 DNA: TGTGCCACCACCGACAGGGGGAAGAACACTGAAGCTTTCTTT.

The V call is TRBV11-2, the J call TRBJ1-2; possibly TRBD1 for D (5 bases). Germline CDR1 and CDR2: SGHAT and FQNNGV. The CDR3 spans 14 residues. With 1 base removed from V and 13 bases from J, the gap between germline ends came to 19 bases. The CDR3 sequence: CASSLGTLKEPLTF. The CDR3 DNA reads as TGTGCCAGCAGCTTAGGGACATTGAAGGAACCCCTCACCTTC.

The V call is TRBV15, the J call TRBJ1-4; D perhaps matches TRBD1 (6 bases). This CDR3 is built from 14 residues. V shed 1 base and J shed 6 bases, with 9 bases lying between them. CDR1 LNHNV and CDR2 YYDKDF come from the germline V gene (reference sequence). CDR3 sequence: CATSRVGGHEKLFF. CDR3 sequence (DNA): TGTGCCACCAGCAGAGTAGGGGGGCATGAAAAACTGTTTTTT.

In the case of this clone: A much more abundant neighbour one base away suggests this may be a read error. CDR3: CARSEGGGGYNEQFF. DNA of the CDR3: TGTGCCCGCAGCGAGGGGGGGGGCGGTTACAATGAGCAGTTCTTC. The chain couples TRBV6-2 or TRBV6-3 to TRBJ2-1, with D perhaps matching TRBD2 (7 bases). The CDR3 is 15 amino acids. CDR1 and CDR2 from the germline V gene are MNHEY and SVGEGT.

Comments on this clone: A junction end diverges from the germline sequence, so it may reflect a read error. The V gene is TRBV5-1, the J gene TRBJ1-2; D ambiguous. The CDR3 totals 12 residues. Germline CDR1 SGHRS, CDR2 YFSETQ. In DNA form, the CDR3 reads TGTGCCAGCAGCGTGTCACTGGAGGGCTACACCTTC. It yields the protein CASSVSLEGYTF.

The rearrangement uses TRBV6-5 and TRBJ2-1, with 8 positions matching TRBD2. Germline V gives CDR1 MNHEY, CDR2 SVGAGI. The trim removed 7 bases at V and 4 bases at J, leaving 9 bases unmatched. This CDR3 is 15 amino acids long. CDR3 in DNA: TGTGCCAGCACCCTGCGGGGGGCGGGTTACAATGAGCAGTTCTTC. It encodes CASTLRGAGYNEQFF.